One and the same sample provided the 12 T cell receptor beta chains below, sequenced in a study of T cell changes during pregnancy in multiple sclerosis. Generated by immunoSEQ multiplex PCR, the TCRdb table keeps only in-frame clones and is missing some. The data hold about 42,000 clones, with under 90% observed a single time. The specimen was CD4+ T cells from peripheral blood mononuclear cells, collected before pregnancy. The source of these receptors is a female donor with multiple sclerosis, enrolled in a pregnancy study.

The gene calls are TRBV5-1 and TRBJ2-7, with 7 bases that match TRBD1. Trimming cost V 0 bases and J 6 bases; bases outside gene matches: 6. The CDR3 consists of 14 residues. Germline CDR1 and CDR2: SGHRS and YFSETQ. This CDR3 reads CASSLDGTVSEQYF. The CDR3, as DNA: TGCGCCAGCAGCTTGGACGGGACAGTCTCCGAGCAGTACTTC.

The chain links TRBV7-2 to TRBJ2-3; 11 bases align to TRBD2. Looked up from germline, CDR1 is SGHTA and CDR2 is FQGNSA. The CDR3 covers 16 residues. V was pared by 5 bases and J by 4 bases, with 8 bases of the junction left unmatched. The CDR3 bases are TGTGCCAGCAGCCTTCGTAGCGGGAGGGCGGCAGATACGCAGTATTTT. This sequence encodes CASSLRSGRAADTQYF.

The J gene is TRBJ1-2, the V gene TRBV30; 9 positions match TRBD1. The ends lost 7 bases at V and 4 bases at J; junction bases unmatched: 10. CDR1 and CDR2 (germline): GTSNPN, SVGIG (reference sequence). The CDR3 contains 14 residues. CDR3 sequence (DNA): TGTGCCTCGGTGAGGGACAGGGACCTCTATGGCTACACCTTC. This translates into CASVRDRDLYGYTF.

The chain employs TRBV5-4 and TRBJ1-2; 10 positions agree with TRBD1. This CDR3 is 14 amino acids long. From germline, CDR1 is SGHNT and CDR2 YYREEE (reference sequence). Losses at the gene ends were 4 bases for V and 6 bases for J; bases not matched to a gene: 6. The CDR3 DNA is TGTGCCAGCAGCACGCAGACAGGGGGCAATGGCTACACCTTC. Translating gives CASSTQTGGNGYTF.

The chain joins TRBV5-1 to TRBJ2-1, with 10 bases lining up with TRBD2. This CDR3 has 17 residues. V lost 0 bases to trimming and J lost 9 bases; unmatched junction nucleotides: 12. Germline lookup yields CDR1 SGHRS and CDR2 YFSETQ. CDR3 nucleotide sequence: TGCGCCAGCAGCTTGGTTGGACTAGCGGCCCAGGGGGGTGAGCAGTTCTTC. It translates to CASSLVGLAAQGGEQFF.

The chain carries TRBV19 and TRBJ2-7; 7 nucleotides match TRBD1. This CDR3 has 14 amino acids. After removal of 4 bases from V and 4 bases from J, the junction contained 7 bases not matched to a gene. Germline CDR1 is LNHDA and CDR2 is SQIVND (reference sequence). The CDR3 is CASSKGTVLYEQYF. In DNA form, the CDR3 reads TGTGCCAGTAGTAAGGGGACAGTTCTTTACGAGCAGTACTTC.

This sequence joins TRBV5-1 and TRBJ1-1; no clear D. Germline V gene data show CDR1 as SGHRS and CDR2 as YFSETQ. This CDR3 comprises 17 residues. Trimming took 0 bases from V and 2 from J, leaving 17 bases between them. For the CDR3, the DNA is TGCGCCAGCAGCTTGGCCCCCATCGCTCTGGGCAACACTGAAGCTTTCTTT. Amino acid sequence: CASSLAPIALGNTEAFF.

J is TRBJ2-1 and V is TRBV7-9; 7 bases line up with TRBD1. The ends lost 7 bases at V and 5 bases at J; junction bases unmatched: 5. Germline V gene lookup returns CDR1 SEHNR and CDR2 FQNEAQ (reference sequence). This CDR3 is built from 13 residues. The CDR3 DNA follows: TGTGCCAGCACCGTGACAGGGAACAATGAGCAGTTCTTC. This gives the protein CASTVTGNNEQFF.

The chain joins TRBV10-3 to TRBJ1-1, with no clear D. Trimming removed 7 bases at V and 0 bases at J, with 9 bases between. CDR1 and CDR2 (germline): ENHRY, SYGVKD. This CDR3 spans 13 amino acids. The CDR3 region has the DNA TGTGCCATCAATTCGCAGGTGAACACTGAAGCTTTCTTT. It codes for CAINSQVNTEAFF.

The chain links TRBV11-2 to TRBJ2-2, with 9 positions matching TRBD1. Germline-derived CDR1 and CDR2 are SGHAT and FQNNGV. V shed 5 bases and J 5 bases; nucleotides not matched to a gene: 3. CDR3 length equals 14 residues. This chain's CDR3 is CASSPQGATGELFF. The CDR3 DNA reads TGTGCCAGCAGCCCACAGGGGGCAACCGGGGAGCTGTTTTTT.

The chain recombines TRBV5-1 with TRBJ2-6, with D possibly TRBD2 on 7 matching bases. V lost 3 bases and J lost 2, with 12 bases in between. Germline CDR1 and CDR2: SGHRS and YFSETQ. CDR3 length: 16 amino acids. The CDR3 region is CASSWGGGTGANVLTF. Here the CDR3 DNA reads TGCGCCAGCAGCTGGGGGGGCGGGACTGGGGCCAACGTCCTGACTTTC.

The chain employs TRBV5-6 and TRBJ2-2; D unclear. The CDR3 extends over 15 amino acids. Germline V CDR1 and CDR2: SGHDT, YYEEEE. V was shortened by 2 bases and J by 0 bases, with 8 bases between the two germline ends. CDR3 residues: CASSFFGPNTGELFF. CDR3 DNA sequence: TGTGCCAGCAGCTTTTTTGGGCCGAACACCGGGGAGCTGTTTTTT.